The sequence of this T cell receptor (beta chain) was determined in a study of cytomegalovirus exposure and HLA in healthy donors. PCR amplification relied on 60 Vbeta primers (plus 13 Jbeta primers). Libraries were prepared by immunoSEQ multiplex PCR; TCRdb keeps only in-frame clonotypes and omits some of them. This table has 150,000 to 200,000 clones, roughly 80% appearing once. Between the trimmed V and J ends, which lost 2 bases and 1 base, there was a span of 14 bases. This CDR3 contains 15 residues. CDR1 is GTSNPN, CDR2 SVGIG, per germline (reference sequence). This TCR derives from a male donor in good health and CMV-seronegative. The genes are TRBV30 and TRBJ2-5; D is perhaps TRBD1 (6 bases). Sequenced input: PBMCs. CDR3 protein: CAWSPGTHPQETQYF. The CDR3 DNA follows: TGTGCCTGGAGTCCCGGGACACACCCCCAAGAGACCCAGTACTTC. The entire variable domain, with the rest obtained from reference TRBV30 and TRBJ2-5, is as follows: SQTIHQWPATLVQPVGSPLSLECTVEGTSNPNLYWYRQAAGRGLQLLFYSVGIGQISSEVPQNLSASRPQDRQFILSSKKLLLSDSGFYLCAWSPGTHPQETQYFGPGTRLLVL.